This T cell receptor (beta chain) was documented in a study of cytomegalovirus exposure and HLA in healthy donors. Study results and caveats: Most CMV-associated TCR beta chains appeared HLA-restricted in a later analysis. Reportedly, cytomegalovirus status was diagnosed with high sensitivity and specificity.

Germline V lookup: CDR1 SGHNT, CDR2 YYREEE (reference sequence). This CDR3 has 13 residues. Trimming left V 6 bases short and J 7 bases short, with 16 bases between. The PCR was carried out with 60 Vbeta primers and 13 Jbeta primers. Clones were sequenced by immunoSEQ multiplex PCR, and TCRdb holds only the in-frame ones, with some missing. Of 150,000 to 200,000 clones listed, 81% are singletons. As regards this clone: Its antigen remains unidentified.

This clonotype was obtained from a man aged 50 to 59 in good health and CMV-seropositive. Material: PBMCs. The chain recombines TRBV5-4 with TRBJ1-2; perhaps TRBD1 as D (5 bases). The chain's CDR3 is CASTRDSLVGYTF. CDR3 bases: TGTGCCAGCACCCGGGACTCTTTGGTTGGCTACACCTTC.